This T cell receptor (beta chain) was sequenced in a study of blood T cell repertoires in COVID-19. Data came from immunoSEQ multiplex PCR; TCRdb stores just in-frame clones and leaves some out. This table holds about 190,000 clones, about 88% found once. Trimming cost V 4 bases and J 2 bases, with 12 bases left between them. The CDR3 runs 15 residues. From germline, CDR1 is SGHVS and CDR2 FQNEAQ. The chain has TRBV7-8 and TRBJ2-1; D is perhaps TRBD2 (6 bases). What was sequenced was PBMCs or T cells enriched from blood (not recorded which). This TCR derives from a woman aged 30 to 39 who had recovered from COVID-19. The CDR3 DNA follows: TGTGCCAGCAGCTCTTCTAGCGTTCCCTACAATGAGCAGTTCTTC. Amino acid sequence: CASSSSSVPYNEQFF. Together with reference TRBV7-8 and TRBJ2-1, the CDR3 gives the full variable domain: GAGVSQSPRYKVAKRGQDVALRCDPISGHVSLFWYQQALGQGPEFLTYFQNEAQLDKSGLPSDRFFAERPEGSVSTLKIQRTQQEDSAVYLCASSSSSVPYNEQFFGPGTRLTVL.